A single TCR beta chain is shown here with its context. This specimen comes from a study of blood T cell repertoires in COVID-19. Whole-study context: The cDNA or gDNA used as material had been derived from T cells, B-cell-depleted T cells, or PBMCs.

Participants were aged 18 to 89 years, lived in under 25 US areas, and enrolled virtually. Cohorts were determined from participant-reported clinical history. Data came from immunoSEQ multiplex PCR; TCRdb stores just in-frame clones and leaves some out. The table includes fewer than 250,000 clones, 81% detected once. The clonotype comes from a woman in her forties or fifties with acute COVID-19. The specimen was PBMCs or T cells enriched from blood (not recorded which).

The CDR3 DNA reads TGTGCCAGCAAACAGGACAGAGCTAACTATGGCTACACCTTC. Protein product: CASKQDRANYGYTF. The V and J genes are TRBV2 and TRBJ1-2; D possibly corresponds to TRBD1 (6 bases). V dropped 7 bases and J dropped 0 bases, with 12 bases sitting between them. This CDR3 is built from 14 residues. Germline V gene data show CDR1 as SNHLY and CDR2 as FYNNEI.